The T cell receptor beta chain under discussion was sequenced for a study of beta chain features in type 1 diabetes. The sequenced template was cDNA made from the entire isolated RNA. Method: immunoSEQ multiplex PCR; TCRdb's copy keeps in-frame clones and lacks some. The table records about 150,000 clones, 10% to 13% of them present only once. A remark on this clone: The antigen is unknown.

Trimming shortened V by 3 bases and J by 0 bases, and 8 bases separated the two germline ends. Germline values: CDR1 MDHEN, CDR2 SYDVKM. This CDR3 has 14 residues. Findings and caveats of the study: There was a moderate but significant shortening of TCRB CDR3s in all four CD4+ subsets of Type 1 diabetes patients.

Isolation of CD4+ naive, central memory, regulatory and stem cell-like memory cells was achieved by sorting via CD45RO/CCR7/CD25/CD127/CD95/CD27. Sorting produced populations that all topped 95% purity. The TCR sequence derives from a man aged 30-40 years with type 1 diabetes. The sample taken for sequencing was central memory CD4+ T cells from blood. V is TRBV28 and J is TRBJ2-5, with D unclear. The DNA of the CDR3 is TGTGCCAGCAGTTTTCGCACATACCAAGAGACCCAGTACTTC. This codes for CASSFRTYQETQYF. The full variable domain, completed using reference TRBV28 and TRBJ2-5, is DVKVTQSSRYLVKRTGEKVFLECVQDMDHENMFWYRQDPGLGLRLIYFSYDVKMKEKGDIPEGYSVSREKKERFSLILESASTNQTSMYLCASSFRTYQETQYFGPGTRLLVL.